This TCR beta chain emerged from a study of cytomegalovirus exposure and HLA in healthy donors. Study-level results: Reports showed the classifier diagnosing cytomegalovirus status with high specificity and sensitivity. In a later analysis, HLA-C alleles had the fewest associated TCRs, DRB1 alleles the most.

A few counts support this clone. The antigen is not known. Vbeta (60) and Jbeta (13) primers were used in the PCR. TCRdb's table, derived via immunoSEQ multiplex PCR, lists solely in-frame clones and lacks some. Of some 90,000 clones listed, about two thirds are singletons. The sequence derives from a man aged 55-75 years in good health and CMV-seronegative. The sample was PBMCs.

The CDR3 loop is CASSLRGQNNSPLHF. The CDR3 bases are TGTGCCAGCAGCCTAAGGGGACAAAATAATTCACCCCTCCACTTT. The chain uses TRBV21-1 and TRBJ1-6; the D call in the table, TRBD1, was not verified against the DNA. TRBV21-1 is flagged as a pseudogene. The CDR3 runs 15 residues.